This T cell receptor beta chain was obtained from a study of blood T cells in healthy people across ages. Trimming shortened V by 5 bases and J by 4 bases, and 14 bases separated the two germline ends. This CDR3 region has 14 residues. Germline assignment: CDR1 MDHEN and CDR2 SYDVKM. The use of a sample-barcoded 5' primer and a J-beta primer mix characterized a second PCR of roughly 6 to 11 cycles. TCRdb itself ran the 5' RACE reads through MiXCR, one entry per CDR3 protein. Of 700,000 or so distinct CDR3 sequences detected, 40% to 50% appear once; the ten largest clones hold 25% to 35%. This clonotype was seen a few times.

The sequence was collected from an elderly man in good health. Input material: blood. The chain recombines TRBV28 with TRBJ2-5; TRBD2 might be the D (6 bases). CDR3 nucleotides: TGTGCCAGCAGTGGGGCGGGGTTAAGAGAGACCCAGTACTTC. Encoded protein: CASSGAGLRETQYF.